Shown below are 28 T cell receptor beta chains from a single sample sequenced in a study of cytomegalovirus exposure and HLA in healthy donors. It was with 60 Vbeta and 13 Jbeta primers that the PCR ran. Produced via immunoSEQ multiplex PCR; TCRdb's table is partial and in-frame only. Of 250,000 to 300,000 clones listed, 84% were seen once; the top ten hold approximately 2%. The sequenced sample was PBMCs. Receptors were obtained from a woman aged 35 to 49 in good health and CMV-seropositive.

Concerning this clone: An end of the junction differs from the germline gene, which may be a read error. Other nucleotide sequences in the sample specify the same CDR3. V is TRBV18 and J is TRBJ2-5; 8 positions match TRBD1. The CDR3 is 17 residues long. The germline V gene has CDR1 KGHSH and CDR2 LQKENI. The CDR3 sequence: CASSPSPGTGTGETQYF. CDR3 bases: TGCGCCAGCTCACCTAGTCCCGGGACAGGAACGGGAGAGACCCAGTACTTC.

The rearrangement joins TRBV6-5 to TRBJ1-2; D not certain. Germline CDR1 is MNHEY and CDR2 is SVGAGI. The CDR3 is 13 residues long. Trimming removed 0 bases from V and 11 bases from J, with 13 bases in between. Written as DNA, the CDR3 is TGTGCCAGCAGTTACTCTCGGGTTTCGGGTTACACCTTC. Residues: CASSYSRVSGYTF.

The V call is TRBV7-2, the J call TRBJ2-7; a weak D match, TRBD1 (6 bases). CDR1 SGHTA and CDR2 FQGNSA come from the germline V gene. Trimming left V 1 base short and J 3 bases short, with 10 bases between. The CDR3 runs to 14 residues. CDR3 sequence (DNA): TGTGCCAGCAGCTTAGATTCAGGGGACTACGAGCAGTACTTC. It yields the protein CASSLDSGDYEQYF.

The chain carries TRBV7-2 and TRBJ1-1; tentative D call: TRBD1 (6 bases). The CDR3 runs 15 residues. V lost 1 base to trimming and J lost 4 bases, with 13 bases between them. Germline CDR1 is SGHTA and CDR2 is FQGNSA. The CDR3 bases are TGTGCCAGCAGCTTAGGAGGTCACAGGGCCACTGAAGCTTTCTTT. As protein: CASSLGGHRATEAFF.

This rearrangement joins TRBV6-5 to TRBJ2-5, with D unresolved. CDR1 is MNHEY and CDR2 is SVGAGI in the germline V gene. The CDR3 has 13 residues. The germline V and J ends were trimmed by 0 bases and 5 bases, with 7 bases remaining between them. Written as DNA, the CDR3 is TGTGCCAGCAGTTACTCGAGGTGGGAGACCCAGTACTTC. Encoded protein: CASSYSRWETQYF.

This chain joins TRBV6-5 and TRBJ1-1; 11 bases agree with TRBD1. The germline gives CDR1 MNHEY, CDR2 SVGAGI. This CDR3 is built from 14 residues. J gave up 6 bases and V 2 bases, and 2 bases lay outside the gene matches. The CDR3 DNA reads TGTGCCAGCAGTTACCAGGACAGGGGGCCTGAAGCTTTCTTT. Translated, it gives CASSYQDRGPEAFF.

The chain employs TRBV10-2 and TRBJ2-7; TRBD1 might be the D (7 bases). CDR3 length: 14 amino acids. The V end lost 0 bases, the J end lost 9 bases, and 15 bases lay between the germline ends. From germline, CDR1 is WSHSY and CDR2 SAAADI. The chain's CDR3 is CASSESGGQTVQYF. In DNA form, the CDR3 reads TGCGCCAGCAGTGAGTCGGGGGGACAGACGGTGCAGTACTTC.

The gene calls are TRBV4-3 and TRBJ2-4; D unclear. V lost 0 bases and J 1 base, leaving 10 bases between the germline ends. This CDR3 spans 16 amino acids. Per germline, CDR1 LGHNA and CDR2 YSLEER. This CDR3 is CASSQDLGYAKNIQYF. CDR3 in DNA: TGCGCCAGCAGCCAAGATCTAGGATACGCCAAAAACATTCAGTACTTC.

In DNA form, the CDR3 reads TGTGCCAGCAGCCCCCTGGGGGCGAACCAGCGGGGCCGCAATGAGCAGTTCTTC. It yields the protein CASSPLGANQRGRNEQFF. The chain recombines TRBV4-2 with TRBJ2-1, with TRBD2 as a possible D gene (7 bases). Trimming shortened V by 4 bases and J by 6 bases, and 25 bases separated the two germline ends. CDR1 LGHNA and CDR2 YNFKEQ come from the germline V gene. This CDR3 contains 18 residues.

V is TRBV2 and J is TRBJ1-4; 7 bases align to TRBD1. CDR3 length: 15 amino acids. Germline V gives CDR1 SNHLY, CDR2 FYNNEI. The V segment lost 5 bases and the J segment 4 bases; nucleotides outside the gene matches: 7. CDR3 amino acids: CASSKGTADNEKLFF. The CDR3 region has the DNA TGTGCCAGCAGTAAAGGGACAGCGGATAATGAAAAACTGTTTTTT.

The rearrangement joins TRBV5-6 to TRBJ1-1, with D perhaps TRBD1 (5 bases). Germline V lookup: CDR1 SGHDT, CDR2 YYEEEE. This CDR3 contains 17 residues. Deletions cut 5 bases from V and 1 base from J, with 21 bases between. The CDR3 coding sequence is TGTGCCAGCAGTCACCTCTCGATAGGGGCAAGGAACACTGAAGCTTTCTTT. Translated, it gives CASSHLSIGARNTEAFF.

In this sample, this clone turned up once. The chain employs TRBV25-1 and TRBJ1-2, with a weak D call TRBD1 (5 bases). V was cut by 8 bases and J by 2 bases, with 15 bases left in between. The CDR3 extends over 14 amino acids. The germline V gene has CDR1 MGHDK and CDR2 SYGVNS. The CDR3 sequence: CASSLPGSNYGYTF. The CDR3 nucleotides read TGTGCCAGCTCTCTTCCAGGGTCGAACTATGGCTACACCTTC.

The chain recombines TRBV29-1 with TRBJ2-1, with D possibly matching TRBD2 (7 bases). V was trimmed by 8 bases and J by 9 bases, leaving 11 bases between them. This CDR3 comprises 10 residues. Germline V gene lookup returns CDR1 SQVTM and CDR2 ANQGSEA. The CDR3 loop reads CSLGGGEQFF. The CDR3 DNA sequence: TGCAGCCTAGGGGGGGGTGAGCAGTTCTTC.

The rearrangement links TRBV30 to TRBJ1-4, with D unclear. Germline V gene data show CDR1 as GTSNPN and CDR2 as SVGIG (reference sequence). The CDR3 contains 16 residues. V was cut by 2 bases and J by 8 bases, with 21 bases left in between. DNA for the CDR3: TGTGCCTGGAGTCATCAGATTGGGTCGGGGAGCGAAAAACTGTTTTTT. Encoded protein: CAWSHQIGSGSEKLFF.

With regard to this clone: Mismatch with germline at one junction end may stem from a read error. The chain combines TRBV27 with TRBJ2-6; TRBD1 might be the D (5 bases). The CDR3 has 14 residues. Germline CDR1 is MNHEY and CDR2 is SMNVEV (reference sequence). CDR3 protein: CASSSFSGANGLTF. The CDR3 nucleotides read TGTGCCAGCAGTTCCTTCTCTGGGGCCAACGGCCTGACTTTC.

The rearrangement links TRBV29-1 to TRBJ1-1; TRBD1 aligns across 8 bases. V shed 7 bases and J 5 bases; nucleotides not matched to a gene: 12. The CDR3 length is 14 residues. Germline V gene sequence: CDR1 SQVTM, CDR2 ANQGSEA. CDR3 residues: CSAEGQVTSTEAFF. The CDR3 bases are TGCAGCGCCGAGGGACAGGTTACATCGACTGAAGCTTTCTTT.

The rearrangement links TRBV29-1 to TRBJ2-7, with a tentative D call TRBD2 (5 bases). CDR3 length: 12 residues. Germline V gene lookup returns CDR1 SQVTM and CDR2 ANQGSEA. V gave up 5 bases and J gave up 2 bases, with 10 bases separating them. This CDR3 reads CSVSGTTYEQYF. In nucleotides, the CDR3 is TGCAGCGTTAGCGGAACTACCTACGAGCAGTACTTC.

Notes on this clone: An end of the junction does not agree with germline; a read error may underlie this. The chain recombines TRBV7-7 with TRBJ1-3; D not resolved. The CDR3 sequence is 12 residues long. Germline loops: CDR1 SSHAT, CDR2 FNYEAQ (reference sequence). CDR3 sequence reads: CASSPGGNTIYF. CDR3 coding DNA: TGTGCTAGCAGCCCGGGAGGAAACACCATATATTTT. Together with reference TRBV7-7 and TRBJ1-3, the CDR3 gives the full variable domain: GAGVSQSPRYKVTKRGQDVTLRCDPISSHATLYWYQQALGQGPEFLTYFNYEAQPDKSGLPSDRFSAERPEGSISTLTIQRTEQRDSAMYRCASSPGGNTIYFGEGSWLTVV.

The V gene is TRBV9, the J gene TRBJ2-5; 8 nucleotides line up with TRBD2. Germline V gives CDR1 SGDLS, CDR2 YYNGEE. With V trimmed by 3 bases and J by 5 bases, 12 bases remained unmatched. CDR3 length: 16 amino acids. The CDR3 region is CASSEGTGTSWETQYF. The DNA for the CDR3 is TGTGCCAGCAGCGAGGGGACGGGGACTAGTTGGGAGACCCAGTACTTC.

The chain has TRBV5-6 and TRBJ2-7; TRBD1 might be the D (6 bases). The CDR3 is 12 amino acids. The germline V and J ends were trimmed by 4 bases and 6 bases, with 11 bases remaining between them. Germline CDR1 and CDR2: SGHDT and YYEEEE. The CDR3: CASSLDRLEQYF. Here the CDR3 DNA reads TGTGCCAGCAGCCTTGACAGGCTCGAGCAGTACTTC.

The rearrangement links TRBV7-2 to TRBJ2-5, with 7 bases lining up with TRBD2. Per the germline V gene, CDR1 is SGHTA and CDR2 is FQGNSA. V gave up 5 bases and J gave up 0 bases; unmatched junction bases: 3. CDR3 length: 14 amino acids. CDR3 amino acids: CASSLRGDQETQYF. The CDR3 DNA is TGTGCCAGCAGCCTTCGGGGGGACCAAGAGACCCAGTACTTC.

V gene TRBV9 combines with J gene TRBJ2-1; TRBD2 matches 9 bases. The CDR3 is 19 amino acids. The trim removed 3 bases at V and 5 bases at J, leaving 18 bases unmatched. Germline CDR1 SGDLS, CDR2 YYNGEE. CDR3: CASSGGRRIAGVGDNEQFF. CDR3 nucleotides: TGTGCCAGCAGCGGCGGGAGGAGGATAGCGGGAGTAGGGGACAATGAGCAGTTCTTC.

The chain employs TRBV6-4 and TRBJ2-5, with unresolved D. The DNA matches TRBJ2-7 better at its end, which makes the J call doubtful. Looked up from germline, CDR1 is MRHNA and CDR2 is SNTAGT. This CDR3 is 11 amino acids long. CDR3 loop: CASSPSYEQYF. CDR3 bases: TGTGCCAGCAGTCCCTCCTACGAGCAGTACTTC.

The chain recombines TRBV4-3 with TRBJ2-2; TRBD2 might be the D (5 bases). Germline CDR1 and CDR2: LGHNA and YSLEER. This CDR3 spans 15 amino acids. Trimming took off 2 bases at V and 4 bases at J, with 11 bases between the two ends. CDR3 residues: CASSQQRGSTGELFF. CDR3 sequence (DNA): TGCGCCAGCAGCCAACAACGGGGAAGCACCGGGGAGCTGTTTTTT.

The chain combines TRBV6-6 with TRBJ2-1, with TRBD2 matching 8 bases. CDR1 is MNHNY and CDR2 is SVGAGI in the germline V gene (reference sequence). J gave up 9 bases and V 5 bases, and 15 bases lay outside the gene matches. The CDR3 consists of 16 residues. The CDR3 DNA follows: TGTGCCAGCAGTCCCCACGGTGAGCGGGAGATCGGTGAGCAGTTCTTC. Translated, it gives CASSPHGEREIGEQFF.

Concerning this clone: The sample carries other DNA sequences with the same CDR3. The J gene is TRBJ1-1, the V gene TRBV5-1; D remains ambiguous. Germline assignment: CDR1 SGHRS and CDR2 YFSETQ. Trimming took 0 bases from V and 0 from J, leaving 6 bases between them. The CDR3 has 14 amino acids. The CDR3 DNA reads as TGCGCCAGCAGCTTGGGACAAATGAACACTGAAGCTTTCTTT. Encoded protein: CASSLGQMNTEAFF.

The chain is built from TRBV4-3 and TRBJ2-7, with TRBD2 matching over 10 bases. Germline V lookup: CDR1 LGHNA, CDR2 YSLEER. This CDR3 is 15 amino acids long. V was pared by 1 base and J by 2 bases, with 2 bases of the junction left unmatched. CDR3 DNA: TGCGCCAGCAGCCAAGGGACTAGCGGAGCCTACGAGCAGTACTTC. It translates to CASSQGTSGAYEQYF.

The V call is TRBV5-5, the J call TRBJ2-2; TRBD1 agrees at 8 bases. V shed 2 bases, J shed 1 base, and the junction held 4 bases outside the gene matches. Germline V CDR1 and CDR2: SGHKS, YYEKEE (reference sequence). The CDR3 loop spans 16 amino acids. CDR3 sequence: CASSFDRGGNTGELFF. DNA for the CDR3: TGTGCCAGCAGCTTCGACAGGGGCGGGAACACCGGGGAGCTGTTTTTT.